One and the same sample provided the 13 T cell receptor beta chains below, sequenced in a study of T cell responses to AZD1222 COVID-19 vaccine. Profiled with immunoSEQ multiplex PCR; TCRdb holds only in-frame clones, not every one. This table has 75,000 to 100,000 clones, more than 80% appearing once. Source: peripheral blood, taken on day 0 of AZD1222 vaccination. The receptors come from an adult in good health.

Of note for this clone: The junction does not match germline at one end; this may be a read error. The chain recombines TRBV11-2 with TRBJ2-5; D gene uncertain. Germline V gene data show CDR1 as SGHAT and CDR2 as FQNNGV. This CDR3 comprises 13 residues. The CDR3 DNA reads TGTGCCACCAGCGTTCAGGCTTCAGAGACCCAGTACTTC. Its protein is CATSVQASETQYF.

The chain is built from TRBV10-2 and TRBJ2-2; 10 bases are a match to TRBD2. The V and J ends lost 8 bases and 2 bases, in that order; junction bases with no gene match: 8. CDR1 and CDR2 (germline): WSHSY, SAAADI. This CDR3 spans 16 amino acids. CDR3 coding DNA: TGCGCCAGCGCTACTAGCGGGGTGACAAACACCGGGGAGCTGTTTTTT. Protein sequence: CASATSGVTNTGELFF.

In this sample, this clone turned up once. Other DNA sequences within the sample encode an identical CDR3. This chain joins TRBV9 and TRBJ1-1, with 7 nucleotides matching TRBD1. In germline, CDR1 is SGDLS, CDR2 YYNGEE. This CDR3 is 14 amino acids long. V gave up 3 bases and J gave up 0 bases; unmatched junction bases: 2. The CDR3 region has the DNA TGTGCCAGCAGCGCGGGACAGATGAACACTGAAGCTTTCTTT. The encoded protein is CASSAGQMNTEAFF.

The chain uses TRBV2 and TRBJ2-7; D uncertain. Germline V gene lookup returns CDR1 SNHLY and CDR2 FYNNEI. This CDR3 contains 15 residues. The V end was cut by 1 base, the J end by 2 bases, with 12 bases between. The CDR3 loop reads CASSEGSPGTYEQYF. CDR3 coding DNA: TGTGCCAGCAGTGAAGGTAGCCCAGGAACCTACGAGCAGTACTTC. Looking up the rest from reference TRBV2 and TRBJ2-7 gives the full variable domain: EPEVTQTPSHQVTQMGQEVILRCVPISNHLYFYWYRQILGQKVEFLVSFYNNEISEKSEIFDDQFSVERPDGSNFTLKIRSTKLEDSAMYFCASSEGSPGTYEQYFGPGTRLTVT.

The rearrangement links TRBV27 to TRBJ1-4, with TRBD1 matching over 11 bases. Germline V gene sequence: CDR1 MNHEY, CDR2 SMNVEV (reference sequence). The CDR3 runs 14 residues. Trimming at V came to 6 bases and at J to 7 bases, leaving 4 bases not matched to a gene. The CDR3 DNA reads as TGTGCCAGCAGGGGACAGGGGGTTGGTGAAAAACTGTTTTTT. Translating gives CASRGQGVGEKLFF. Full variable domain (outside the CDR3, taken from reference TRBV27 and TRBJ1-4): EAQVTQNPRYLITVTGKKLTVTCSQNMNHEYMSWYRQDPGLGLRQIYYSMNVEVTDKGDVPEGYKVSRKEKRNFPLILESPSPNQTSLYFCASRGQGVGEKLFFGSGTQLSVL.

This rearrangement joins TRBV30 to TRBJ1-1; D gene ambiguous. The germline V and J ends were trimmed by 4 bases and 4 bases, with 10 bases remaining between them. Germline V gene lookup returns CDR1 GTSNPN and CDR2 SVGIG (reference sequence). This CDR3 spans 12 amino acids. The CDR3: CAWTPWGTEAFF. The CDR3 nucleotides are TGTGCCTGGACTCCGTGGGGCACTGAAGCTTTCTTT.

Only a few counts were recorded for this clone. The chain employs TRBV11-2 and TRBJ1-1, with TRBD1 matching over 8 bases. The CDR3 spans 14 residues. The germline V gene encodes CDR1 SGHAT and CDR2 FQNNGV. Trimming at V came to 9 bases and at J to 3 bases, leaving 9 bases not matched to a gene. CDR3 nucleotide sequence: TGTGCCAGTAGAGGACAGGGATTTTACACTGAAGCTTTCTTT. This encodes CASRGQGFYTEAFF. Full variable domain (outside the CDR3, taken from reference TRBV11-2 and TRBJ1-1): EAGVAQSPRYKIIEKRQSVAFWCNPISGHATLYWYQQILGQGPKLLIQFQNNGVVDDSQLPKDRFSAERLKGVDSTLKIQPAKLEDSAVYLCASRGQGFYTEAFFGQGTRLTVV.

This chain's CDR3 is CASSLGVGGANTQYF. CDR3 nucleotides: TGTGCCAGCAGCTTAGGGGTTGGCGGGGCGAATACGCAGTATTTT. V is TRBV11-2 and J is TRBJ2-3, with a tentative D call TRBD2 (6 bases). Germline loops: CDR1 SGHAT, CDR2 FQNNGV. The CDR3 covers 15 residues. Deletions cut 1 base from V and 7 bases from J, with 15 bases between.

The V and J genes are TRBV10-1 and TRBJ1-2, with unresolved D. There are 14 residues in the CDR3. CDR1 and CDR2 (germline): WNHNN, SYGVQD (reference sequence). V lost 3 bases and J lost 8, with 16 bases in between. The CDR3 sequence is CASSDRCVVLGYTF. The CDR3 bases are TGCGCCAGCAGTGATCGTTGCGTCGTATTAGGCTACACCTTC.

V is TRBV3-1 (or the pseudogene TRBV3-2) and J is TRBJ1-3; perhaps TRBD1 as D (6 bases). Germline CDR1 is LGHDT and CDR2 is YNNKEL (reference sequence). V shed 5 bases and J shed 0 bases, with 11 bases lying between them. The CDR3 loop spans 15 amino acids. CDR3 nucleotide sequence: TGTGCCAGCAGCGGGAGGGGGACCTCTGGAAACACCATATATTTT. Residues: CASSGRGTSGNTIYF.

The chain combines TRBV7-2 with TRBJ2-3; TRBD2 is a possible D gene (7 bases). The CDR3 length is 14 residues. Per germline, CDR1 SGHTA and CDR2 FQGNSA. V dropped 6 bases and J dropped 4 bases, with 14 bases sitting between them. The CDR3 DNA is TGTGCCAGCAGGTCTTGGGGGGGCCCAGATACGCAGTATTTT. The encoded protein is CASRSWGGPDTQYF.

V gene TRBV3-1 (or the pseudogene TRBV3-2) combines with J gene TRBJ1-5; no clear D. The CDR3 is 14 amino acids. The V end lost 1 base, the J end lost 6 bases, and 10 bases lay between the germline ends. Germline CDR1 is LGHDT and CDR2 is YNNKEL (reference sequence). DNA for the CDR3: TGTGCCAGCAGCCAAGCTTGGGGTAGTCAGCCCCAGCATTTT. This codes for CASSQAWGSQPQHF.

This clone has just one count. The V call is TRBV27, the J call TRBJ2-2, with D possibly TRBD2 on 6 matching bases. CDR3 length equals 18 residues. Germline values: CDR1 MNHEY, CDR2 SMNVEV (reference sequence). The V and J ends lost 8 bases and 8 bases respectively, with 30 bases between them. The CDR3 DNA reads TGTGCCAGCGCCAAGAGGGGCGCGGGGTCCCGGCCGTGGGGGGAGCTGTTTTTT. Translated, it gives CASAKRGAGSRPWGELFF.